Presented here are 8 T cell receptor beta chains from one specimen sequenced in a study of CD8 T cells in ankylosing spondylitis (dated by TCRdb to about 2017). Libraries were built with 5' RACE. Sequencing was carried out with an Illumina HiSeq 2500. TCRdb reanalyzed the raw reads on its own, using fastp at Q25 for trimming and MiXCR for clone calling, and kept in-frame beta chains. Entries are consolidated by CDR3 protein sequence, retaining the most common genes and DNA. A total of about 340,000 distinct CDR3 sequences appear in this sample, roughly 14% of them only once. Clones ranked in the top ten supply approximately 1% of the sample. The sample was blood, either unsorted or a sorted T cell fraction (not recorded which). These receptors were obtained from a male donor with ankylosing spondylitis or in good health (not recorded which).

The chain recombines TRBV3-1 with TRBJ1-2; no clear D. This CDR3 comprises 15 residues. The germline V and J ends were trimmed by 1 base and 3 bases, with 12 bases remaining between them. CDR1 is LGHDT, CDR2 YNNKEL, per germline (reference sequence). The CDR3 coding sequence is TGTGCCAGCAGCCAAGGAAATTTCCGCTACTATGGCTACACCTTC. Amino acids: CASSQGNFRYYGYTF.

In its sample, this clonotype was seen a few times. The chain combines TRBV11-1 with TRBJ2-1, with 10 bases fitting TRBD2. With V trimmed by 3 bases and J by 7 bases, 18 bases remained unmatched. The CDR3 length is 19 residues. Germline CDR1 and CDR2: SGHAT and FQDESV (reference sequence). CDR3 coding DNA: TGTGCCAGCAGCTTCCTCTTAGGGGAGCGGGAGGGTCACCGGAATGAGCAGTTCTTC. The encoded protein is CASSFLLGEREGHRNEQFF.

This clonotype was counted only a few times. The chain combines TRBV11-1 with TRBJ1-1, with 7 bases that match TRBD1. Germline CDR1 and CDR2: SGHAT and FQDESV (reference sequence). J was trimmed by 5 bases and V by 2 bases; bases with no gene match: 14. The CDR3 runs 17 residues. In DNA form, the CDR3 reads TGTGCCAGCAGCTTAATGACAGGGCGACTTATGGGAACTGAAGCTTTCTTT. It specifies CASSLMTGRLMGTEAFF.

This clonotype was seen more than once but under ten times. The chain has TRBV20-1 and TRBJ2-1, with D hard to call. The CDR3 is 16 residues long. Germline values: CDR1 DFQATT, CDR2 SNEGSKA (reference sequence). V was clipped by 6 bases and J by 10 bases, with 28 bases between them. DNA for the CDR3: TGCAGTGCCTCGCCATCGATTGTCTTCCCCCTAGGAGAGCAGTTCTTC. Translated, it gives CSASPSIVFPLGEQFF.

V usage is TRBV29-1 and J usage is TRBJ2-3; tentative D call: TRBD2 (6 bases). Trimming shortened V by 5 bases and J by 0 bases, and 12 bases separated the two germline ends. This CDR3 is 14 amino acids long. The germline V gene has CDR1 SQVTM and CDR2 ANQGSEA. The CDR3 is CSVSGTSSTDTQYF. The CDR3 nucleotides are TGCAGCGTTTCCGGGACTTCGAGCACAGATACGCAGTATTTT.

This clonotype turned up a few times. This chain connects TRBV29-1 to TRBJ2-1, with 10 bases aligning to TRBD2. The CDR3 loop spans 13 amino acids. The germline gives CDR1 SQVTM, CDR2 ANQGSEA. V was pared by 3 bases and J by 10 bases, with 6 bases of the junction left unmatched. CDR3 residues: CSVEPSGRMEQFF. CDR3 in DNA: TGCAGCGTTGAGCCTAGCGGGAGAATGGAGCAGTTCTTC.

The CDR3 sequence: CASSFPGAKNEQYF. CDR3 in DNA: TGCGCCAGCAGCTTTCCTGGGGCCAAGAACGAGCAGTACTTC. This sequence joins TRBV5-1 and TRBJ2-7; possibly TRBD1 for D (5 bases). The CDR3 totals 14 residues. Germline V gene sequence: CDR1 SGHRS, CDR2 YFSETQ. V lost 2 bases and J 5 bases, leaving 14 bases between the germline ends.

The chain has TRBV20-1 and TRBJ1-2, with 9 nucleotides matching TRBD1. J gave up 5 bases and V 0 bases, and 4 bases lay outside the gene matches. This CDR3 comprises 14 residues. Germline V CDR1 and CDR2: DFQATT, SNEGSKA (reference sequence). The CDR3 loop is CSARDGTGSYGYTF. The DNA of the CDR3 is TGCAGTGCTAGAGACGGGACAGGGTCGTATGGCTACACCTTC.